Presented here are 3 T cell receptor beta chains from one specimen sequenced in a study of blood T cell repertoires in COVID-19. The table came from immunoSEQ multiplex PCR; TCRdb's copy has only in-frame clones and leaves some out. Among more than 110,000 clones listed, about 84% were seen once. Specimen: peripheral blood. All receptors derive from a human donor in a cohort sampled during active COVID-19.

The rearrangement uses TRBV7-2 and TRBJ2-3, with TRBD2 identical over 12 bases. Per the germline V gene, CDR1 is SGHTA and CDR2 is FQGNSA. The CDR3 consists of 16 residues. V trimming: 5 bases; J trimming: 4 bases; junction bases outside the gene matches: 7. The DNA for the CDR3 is TGTGCCAGCAGCCCACCTAGCGGGGGGGCCCCAGATACGCAGTATTTT. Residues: CASSPPSGGAPDTQYF.

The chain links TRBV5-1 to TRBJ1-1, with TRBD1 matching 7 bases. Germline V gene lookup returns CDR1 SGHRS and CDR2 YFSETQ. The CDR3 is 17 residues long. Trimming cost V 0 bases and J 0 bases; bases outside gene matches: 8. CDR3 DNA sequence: TGCGCCAGCAGCTTGGCCGTGGGACAGTACATGAACACTGAAGCTTTCTTT. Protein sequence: CASSLAVGQYMNTEAFF.

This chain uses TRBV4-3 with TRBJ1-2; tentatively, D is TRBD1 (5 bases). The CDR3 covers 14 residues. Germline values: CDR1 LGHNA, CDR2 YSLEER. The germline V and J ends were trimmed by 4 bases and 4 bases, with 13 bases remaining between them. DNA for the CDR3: TGCGCCAGCAGCCGCACGCGGGACGGCTATGGCTACACCTTC. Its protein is CASSRTRDGYGYTF.